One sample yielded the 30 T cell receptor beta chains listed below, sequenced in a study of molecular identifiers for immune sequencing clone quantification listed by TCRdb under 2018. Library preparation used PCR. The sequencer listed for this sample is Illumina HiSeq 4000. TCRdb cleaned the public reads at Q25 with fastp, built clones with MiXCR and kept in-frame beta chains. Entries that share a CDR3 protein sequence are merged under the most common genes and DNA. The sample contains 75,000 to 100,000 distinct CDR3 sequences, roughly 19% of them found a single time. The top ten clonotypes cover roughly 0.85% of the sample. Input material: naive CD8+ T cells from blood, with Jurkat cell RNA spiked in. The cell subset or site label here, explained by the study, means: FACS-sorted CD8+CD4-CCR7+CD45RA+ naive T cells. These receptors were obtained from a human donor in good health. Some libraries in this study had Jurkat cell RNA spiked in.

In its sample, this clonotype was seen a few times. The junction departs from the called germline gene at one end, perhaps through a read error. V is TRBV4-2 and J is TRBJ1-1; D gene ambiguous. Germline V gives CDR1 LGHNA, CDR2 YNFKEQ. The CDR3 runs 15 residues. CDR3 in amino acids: CVSSQEVLMNTEAFF. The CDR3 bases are TGTGTCAGCAGCCAAGAAGTACTCATGAACACTGAAGCTTTCTTT.

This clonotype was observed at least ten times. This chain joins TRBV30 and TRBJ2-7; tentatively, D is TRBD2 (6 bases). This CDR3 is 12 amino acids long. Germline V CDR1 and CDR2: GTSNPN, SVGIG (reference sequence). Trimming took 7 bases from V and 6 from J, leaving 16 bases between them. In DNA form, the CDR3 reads TGTGCCTTGGAGGCAGGGAGGCGCGAGCAGTACTTC. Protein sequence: CALEAGRREQYF.

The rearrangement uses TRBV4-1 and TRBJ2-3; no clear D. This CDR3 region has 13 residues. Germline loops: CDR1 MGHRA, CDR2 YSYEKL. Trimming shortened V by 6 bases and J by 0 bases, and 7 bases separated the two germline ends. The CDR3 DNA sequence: TGCGCCAGCAGTGAGAAAAGCACAGATACGCAGTATTTT. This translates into CASSEKSTDTQYF.

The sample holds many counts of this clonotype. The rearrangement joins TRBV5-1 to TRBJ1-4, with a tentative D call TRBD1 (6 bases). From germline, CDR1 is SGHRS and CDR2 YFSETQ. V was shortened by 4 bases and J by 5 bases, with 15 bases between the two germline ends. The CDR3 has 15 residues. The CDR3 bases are TGCGCCAGCAGCCCTGGCGGGACACCGAATGAAAAACTGTTTTTT. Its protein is CASSPGGTPNEKLFF.

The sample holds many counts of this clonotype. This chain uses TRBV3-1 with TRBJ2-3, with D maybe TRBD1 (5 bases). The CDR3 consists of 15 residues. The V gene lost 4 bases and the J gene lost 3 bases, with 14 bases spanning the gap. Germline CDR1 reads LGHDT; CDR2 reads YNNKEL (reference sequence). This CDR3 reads CASSLVQGRTDTQYF. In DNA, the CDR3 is TGTGCCAGCAGCCTAGTGCAGGGTCGGACAGATACGCAGTATTTT.

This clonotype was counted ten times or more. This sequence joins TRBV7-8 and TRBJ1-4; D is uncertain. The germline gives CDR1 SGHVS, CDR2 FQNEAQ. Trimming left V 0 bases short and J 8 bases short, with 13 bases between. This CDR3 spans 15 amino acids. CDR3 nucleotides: TGTGCCAGCAGCTTAGCCCCCCTAAGCGACGAAAAACTGTTTTTT. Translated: CASSLAPLSDEKLFF.

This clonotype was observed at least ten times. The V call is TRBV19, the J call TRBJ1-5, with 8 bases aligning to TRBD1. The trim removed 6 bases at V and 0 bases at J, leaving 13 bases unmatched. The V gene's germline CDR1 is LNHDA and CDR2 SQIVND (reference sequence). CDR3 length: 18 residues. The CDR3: CASSKGTGGVYSNQPQHF. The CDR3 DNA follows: TGTGCCAGTAGCAAAGGGACAGGCGGGGTGTATAGCAATCAGCCCCAGCATTTT.

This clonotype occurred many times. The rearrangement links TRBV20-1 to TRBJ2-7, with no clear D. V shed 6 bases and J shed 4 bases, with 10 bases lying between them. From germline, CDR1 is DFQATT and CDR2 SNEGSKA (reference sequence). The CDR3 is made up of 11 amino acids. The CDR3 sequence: CSARPAYEQYF. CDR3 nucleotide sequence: TGCAGTGCGCGCCCCGCTTACGAGCAGTACTTC.

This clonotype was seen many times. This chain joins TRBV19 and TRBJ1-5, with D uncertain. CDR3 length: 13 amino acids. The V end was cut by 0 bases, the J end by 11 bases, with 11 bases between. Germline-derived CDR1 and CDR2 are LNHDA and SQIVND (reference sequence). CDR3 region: CASSIDQDLTQHF. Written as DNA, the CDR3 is TGTGCCAGTAGTATAGATCAAGACCTGACCCAGCATTTT. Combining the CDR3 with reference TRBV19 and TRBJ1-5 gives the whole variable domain DGGITQSPKYLFRKEGQNVTLSCEQNLNHDAMYWYRQDPGQGLRLIYYSQIVNDFQKGDIAEGYSVSREKKESFPLTVTSAQKNPTAFYLCASSIDQDLTQHFGDGTRLSIL.

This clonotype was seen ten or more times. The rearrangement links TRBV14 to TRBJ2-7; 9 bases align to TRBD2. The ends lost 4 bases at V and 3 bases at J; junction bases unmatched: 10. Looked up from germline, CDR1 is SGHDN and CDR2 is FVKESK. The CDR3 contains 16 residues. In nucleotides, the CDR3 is TGTGCCAGCAGCCCGGGTAGACTAGCGGACATCTACGAGCAGTACTTC. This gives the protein CASSPGRLADIYEQYF.

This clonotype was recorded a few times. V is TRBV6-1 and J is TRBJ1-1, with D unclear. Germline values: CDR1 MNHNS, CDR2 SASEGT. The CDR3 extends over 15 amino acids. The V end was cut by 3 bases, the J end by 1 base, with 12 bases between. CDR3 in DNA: TGTGCCAGCAGTGAGGCCACAGATGCGAACACTGAAGCTTTCTTT. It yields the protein CASSEATDANTEAFF.

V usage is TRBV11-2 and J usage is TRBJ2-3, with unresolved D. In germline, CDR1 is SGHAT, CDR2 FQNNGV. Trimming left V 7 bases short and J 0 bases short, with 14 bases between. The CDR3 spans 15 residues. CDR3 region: CASKLDGSSTDTQYF. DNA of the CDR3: TGTGCCAGCAAACTGGACGGTTCTAGCACAGATACGCAGTATTTT.

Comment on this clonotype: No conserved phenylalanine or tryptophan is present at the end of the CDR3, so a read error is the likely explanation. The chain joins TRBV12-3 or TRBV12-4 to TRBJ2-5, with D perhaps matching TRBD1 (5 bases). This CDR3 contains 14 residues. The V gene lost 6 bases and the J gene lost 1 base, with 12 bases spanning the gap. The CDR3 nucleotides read TGTGCCAGCAGCCAAACAGGATCCCAAGAGACCCAGTACTCC. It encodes CASSQTGSQETQYS.

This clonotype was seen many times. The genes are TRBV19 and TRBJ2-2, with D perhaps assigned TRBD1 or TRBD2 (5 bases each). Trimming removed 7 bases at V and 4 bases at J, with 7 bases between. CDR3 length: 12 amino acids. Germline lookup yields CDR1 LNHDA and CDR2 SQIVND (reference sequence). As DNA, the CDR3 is TGTGCCAGTACGAGGGGCACCGGGGAGCTGTTTTTT. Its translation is CASTRGTGELFF.

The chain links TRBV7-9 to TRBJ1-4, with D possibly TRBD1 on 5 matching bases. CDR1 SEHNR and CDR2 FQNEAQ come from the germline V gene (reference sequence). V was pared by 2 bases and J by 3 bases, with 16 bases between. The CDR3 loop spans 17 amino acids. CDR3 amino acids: CASSLSRGAGSNEKLFF. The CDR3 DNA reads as TGTGCCAGCAGCTTATCTCGTGGGGCAGGCTCTAATGAAAAACTGTTTTTT.

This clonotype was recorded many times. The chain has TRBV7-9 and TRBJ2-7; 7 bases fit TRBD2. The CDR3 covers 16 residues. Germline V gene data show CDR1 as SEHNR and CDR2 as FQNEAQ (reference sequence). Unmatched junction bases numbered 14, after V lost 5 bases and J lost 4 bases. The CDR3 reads CASSPPHAGDKYEQYF. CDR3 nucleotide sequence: TGTGCCAGCAGCCCACCTCACGCGGGAGATAAGTACGAGCAGTACTTC.

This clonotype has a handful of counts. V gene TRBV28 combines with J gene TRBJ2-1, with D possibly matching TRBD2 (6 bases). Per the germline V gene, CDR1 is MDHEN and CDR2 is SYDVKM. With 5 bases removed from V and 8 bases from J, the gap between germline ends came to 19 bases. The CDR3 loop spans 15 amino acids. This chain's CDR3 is CASSLSPTSRDEQFF. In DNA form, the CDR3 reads TGTGCCAGCAGTCTTTCCCCCACTAGCCGCGATGAGCAGTTCTTC.

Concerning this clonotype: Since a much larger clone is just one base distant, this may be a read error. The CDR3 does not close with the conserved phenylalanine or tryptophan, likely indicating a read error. This CDR3 reads CSARGRDRGDEQYL. As DNA, the CDR3 is TGCAGTGCTAGAGGTAGGGACAGAGGGGACGAGCAGTACCTC. This rearrangement joins TRBV20-1 to TRBJ2-7; 7 bases map to TRBD1. CDR3 length equals 14 residues. Germline V gene lookup returns CDR1 DFQATT and CDR2 SNEGSKA (reference sequence). With 1 base clipped from V and 5 bases from J, the junction kept 8 bases outside the gene matches.

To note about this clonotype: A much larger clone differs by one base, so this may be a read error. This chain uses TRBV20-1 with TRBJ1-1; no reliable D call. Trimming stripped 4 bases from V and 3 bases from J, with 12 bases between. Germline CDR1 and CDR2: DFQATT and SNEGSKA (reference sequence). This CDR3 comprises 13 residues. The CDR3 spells CSAKDHLHTEAFF. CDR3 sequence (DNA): TGCAGTGCTAAAGATCACCTACACACTGAAGCTTTCTTT.

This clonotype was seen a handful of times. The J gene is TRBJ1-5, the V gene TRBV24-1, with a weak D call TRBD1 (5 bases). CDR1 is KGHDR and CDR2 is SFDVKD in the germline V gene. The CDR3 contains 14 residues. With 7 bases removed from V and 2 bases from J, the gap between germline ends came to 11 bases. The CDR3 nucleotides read TGTGCCACCAGCCGGGACGCAGGCAATCAGCCCCAGCATTTT. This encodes CATSRDAGNQPQHF.

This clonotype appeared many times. The CDR3 here is CASSLGGGDNQPQHF. The CDR3 DNA is TGCGCCAGCAGCTTGGGTGGAGGGGATAATCAGCCCCAGCATTTT. V usage is TRBV5-1 and J usage is TRBJ1-5; D might be TRBD1 (5 bases). V was pared by 0 bases and J by 4 bases, with 11 bases between. This CDR3 is built from 15 residues. Germline V CDR1 and CDR2: SGHRS, YFSETQ. Together with reference TRBV5-1 and TRBJ1-5, the CDR3 gives the full variable domain: KAGVTQTPRYLIKTRGQQVTLSCSPISGHRSVSWYQQTPGQGLQFLFEYFSETQRNKGNFPGRFSGRQFSNSRSEMNVSTLELGDSALYLCASSLGGGDNQPQHFGDGTRLSIL.

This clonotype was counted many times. This chain's CDR3 is CASSLEKRDQAFF. The DNA for the CDR3 is TGTGCCAGCAGCTTGGAAAAGCGGGACCAGGCTTTCTTT. V and J are TRBV13 and TRBJ1-1; a weak D match, TRBD1 (5 bases). Germline V gene lookup returns CDR1 PRHDT and CDR2 FYEKMQ (reference sequence). The CDR3 has 13 amino acids. The V and J ends lost 3 bases and 11 bases respectively, with 16 bases between them.

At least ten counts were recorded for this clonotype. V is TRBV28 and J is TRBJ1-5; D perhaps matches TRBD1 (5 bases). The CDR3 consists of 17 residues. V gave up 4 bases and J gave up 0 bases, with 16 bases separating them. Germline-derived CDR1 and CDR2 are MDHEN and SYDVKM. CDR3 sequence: CASSSRFGADSNQPQHF. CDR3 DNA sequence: TGTGCCAGCAGTTCCCGGTTTGGGGCGGATAGCAATCAGCCCCAGCATTTT. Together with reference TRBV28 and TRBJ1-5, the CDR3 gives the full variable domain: DVKVTQSSRYLVKRTGEKVFLECVQDMDHENMFWYRQDPGLGLRLIYFSYDVKMKEKGDIPEGYSVSREKKERFSLILESASTNQTSMYLCASSSRFGADSNQPQHFGDGTRLSIL.

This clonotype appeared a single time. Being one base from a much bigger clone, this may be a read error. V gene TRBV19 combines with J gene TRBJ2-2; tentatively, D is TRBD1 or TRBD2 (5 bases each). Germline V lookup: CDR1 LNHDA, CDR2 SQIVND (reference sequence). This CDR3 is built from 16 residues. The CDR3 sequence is CASSILRRDRTGEPFF. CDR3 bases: TGTGCCAGTAGTATTCTTCGAAGGGACCGCACCGGGGAGCCGTTTTTT.

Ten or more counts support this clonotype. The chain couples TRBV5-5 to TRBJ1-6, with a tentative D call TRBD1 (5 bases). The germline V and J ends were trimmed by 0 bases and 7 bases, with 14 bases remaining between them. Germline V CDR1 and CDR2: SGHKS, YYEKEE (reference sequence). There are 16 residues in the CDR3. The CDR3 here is CASSLGLQATNSPLHF. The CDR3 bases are TGTGCCAGCAGCTTGGGGTTACAGGCGACAAATTCACCCCTCCACTTT.

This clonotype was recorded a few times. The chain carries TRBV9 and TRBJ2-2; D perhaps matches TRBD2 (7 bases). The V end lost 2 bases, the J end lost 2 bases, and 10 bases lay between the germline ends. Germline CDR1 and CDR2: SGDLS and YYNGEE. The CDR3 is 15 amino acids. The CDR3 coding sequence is TGTGCCAGCAGCGTTGCGGGGGCTAACACCGGGGAGCTGTTTTTT. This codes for CASSVAGANTGELFF.

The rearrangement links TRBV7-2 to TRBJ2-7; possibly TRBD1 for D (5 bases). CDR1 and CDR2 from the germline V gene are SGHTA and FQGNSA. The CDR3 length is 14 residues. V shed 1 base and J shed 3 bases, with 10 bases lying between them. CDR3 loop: CASSLGVTVYEQYF. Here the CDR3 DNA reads TGTGCCAGCAGCTTAGGTGTGACAGTCTACGAGCAGTACTTC.

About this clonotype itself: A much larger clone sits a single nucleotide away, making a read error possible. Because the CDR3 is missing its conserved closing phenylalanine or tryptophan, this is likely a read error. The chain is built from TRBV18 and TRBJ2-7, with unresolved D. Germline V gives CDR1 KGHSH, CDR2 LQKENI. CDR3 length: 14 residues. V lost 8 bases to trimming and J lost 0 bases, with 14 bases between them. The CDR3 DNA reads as TGTGCCAGCAGTGACTCCTTCAGCTCCTACGAGCAGTACTCC. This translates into CASSDSFSSYEQYS.

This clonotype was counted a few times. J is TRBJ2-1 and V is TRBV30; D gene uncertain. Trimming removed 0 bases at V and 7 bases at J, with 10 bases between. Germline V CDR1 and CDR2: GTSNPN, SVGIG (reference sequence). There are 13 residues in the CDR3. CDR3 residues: CAWSVIGRNEQFF. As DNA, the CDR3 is TGTGCCTGGAGTGTTATTGGGCGTAATGAGCAGTTCTTC.

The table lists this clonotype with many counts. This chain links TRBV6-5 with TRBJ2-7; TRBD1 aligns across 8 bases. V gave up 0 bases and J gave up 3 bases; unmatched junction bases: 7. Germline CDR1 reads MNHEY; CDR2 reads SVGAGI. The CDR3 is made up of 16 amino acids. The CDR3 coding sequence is TGTGCCAGCAGTTACTCGAGGACAGGGAGTCACTACGAGCAGTACTTC. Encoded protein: CASSYSRTGSHYEQYF.